Reported below is one T cell receptor (beta chain). The record originates from a study of blood T cell repertoires in COVID-19. At the level of the study: The cDNA or gDNA used as material had been derived from T cells, B-cell-depleted T cells, or PBMCs.

In the authors' workflow: Estimation of nucleated cell counts was performed using reference gene primer amplification. Some clones are missing from TCRdb's copy, which holds only in-frame ones; the method was immunoSEQ multiplex PCR. V and J calls and clone size follow that table, whereas D and trimming were derived from the DNA. This sample yields roughly 410,000 clones, of which roughly 90% are seen a single time; about 1.2% belongs to the top ten. Between the trimmed V and J ends, which lost 7 bases and 4 bases, there was a span of 14 bases. The CDR3 spans 13 residues. The germline V gene has CDR1 ENHRY and CDR2 SYGVKD.

The chain is built from TRBV10-3 and TRBJ2-7; D is perhaps TRBD1 (6 bases). The sample taken for sequencing was peripheral blood. This receptor was obtained from a man aged 35 to 55 with acute or convalescent COVID-19. The CDR3 loop reads CAINEQGAYEQYF. CDR3 sequence (DNA): TGTGCCATCAACGAACAGGGTGCGTACGAGCAGTACTTC.